The clone carrying this TCR beta chain has a count of ten or more. What it binds is not known. TCRdb itself ran the reads through MiXCR, one entry per CDR3 protein. The table lists over 250,000 distinct CDR3 sequences, less than 25% of them singletons. The CDR3 is made up of 15 amino acids. The junction had 2 bases not matched to a gene; V was cut back by 1 base and J by 5 bases. Germline V CDR1 and CDR2: MGHRA, YSYEKL. This sample is part of a study of T cell repertoires in cytomegalovirus infection. Study-level background: In the study, CMV epitopes included recently identified HLA-C-restricted and well-studied HLA-B-restricted ones. It can be stated that public TCR beta signatures indicated CMV infection as well as a matching HLA type.

The study, taken as a whole, reports: HLA-C-restricted CMV clonotypes gave the most frequent clonotype in two of eight donors. There were carriers of CMV plus the relevant HLA, and cumulative public TCR beta family frequency identified them.

The receptor comes from a human donor in good health (CMV status not recorded). Some clones in this sample may be carry-over from other donors' samples. V gene TRBV4-1 combines with J gene TRBJ2-5; the match to TRBD2 covers 12 bases. Material: cultured PBMCs, obtained from culture after CMV antigen stimulation. The CDR3 DNA sequence: TGCGCCAGCAGCCAAGTCGGGACTAGCGGGGAGACCCAGTACTTC. This codes for CASSQVGTSGETQYF.